A single sample is the source of the 2 T cell receptor beta chains below, sequenced in a study of shared clonotypes between healthy human individuals. Generated by immunoSEQ multiplex PCR, the TCRdb table keeps only in-frame clones and is missing some. Here the sample spans roughly 1,000,000 clones, 78% being singletons. Input material: memory CD4+ T cells from PBMCs. Subset given: CD45RA-negative fraction. These receptors all stem from a man aged 18 to 30 in good health. Some clones in this sample may be carry-over from other donors' samples.

This clone was seen a handful of times. The rearrangement uses TRBV28 and TRBJ2-5; perhaps TRBD1 as D (6 bases). Germline CDR1 reads MDHEN; CDR2 reads SYDVKM. V shed 6 bases and J shed 1 base, with 15 bases lying between them. The CDR3 consists of 15 residues. For the CDR3, the DNA is TGTGCCAGCAGCACAGGGCCCCTAATCCAAGAGACCCAGTACTTC. Its translation: CASSTGPLIQETQYF.

The chain recombines TRBV7-3 with TRBJ2-7; D gene ambiguous. Trimming stripped 1 base from V and 4 bases from J, with 8 bases between. Germline CDR1 is SGHTA and CDR2 is FQGTGA. CDR3 size: 13 residues. Here the CDR3 reads CASSLNKGYEQYF. For the CDR3, the DNA is TGTGCCAGCAGCTTAAATAAAGGGTACGAGCAGTACTTC.